The 15 T cell receptor beta chains below all came from one sample that was sequenced in a study of blood T cell repertoires in COVID-19. The assay was immunoSEQ multiplex PCR, and TCRdb's table has in-frame clones only and misses some. Of roughly 160,000 clones in the sample, 84% were seen once. The sequencing input was peripheral blood. These receptors were obtained from a woman older than 75 with COVID-19, enrolled during active disease.

CDR3 amino acids: CASTPRTSGEDTQYF. Written as DNA, the CDR3 is TGTGCCAGCACCCCAAGGACTAGCGGGGAGGATACGCAGTATTTT. The gene calls are TRBV27 and TRBJ2-3; 12 bases match TRBD2. V shed 7 bases, J shed 6 bases, and the junction held 8 bases outside the gene matches. This CDR3 is built from 15 residues. CDR1 and CDR2 (germline): MNHEY, SMNVEV (reference sequence).

This clone has ten or more counts. This chain connects TRBV4-1 to TRBJ1-5, with TRBD1 identical over 7 bases. V lost 4 bases and J lost 2; bases outside the gene matches: 2. This CDR3 comprises 14 residues. The germline gives CDR1 MGHRA, CDR2 YSYEKL. Written as DNA, the CDR3 is TGCGCCAGCAGCCTCGGGACAGGCAATCAGCCCCAGCATTTT. The encoded protein is CASSLGTGNQPQHF.

CDR3 in amino acids: CASSRYGTASYGYTF. The DNA for the CDR3 is TGTGCCAGCAGCCGATACGGGACAGCTAGCTATGGCTACACCTTC. V gene TRBV5-6 combines with J gene TRBJ1-2, with TRBD1 matching 7 bases. This CDR3 region has 15 residues. Trimming took 4 bases from V and 4 from J; bases not matched to a gene: 10. The V gene's germline CDR1 is SGHDT and CDR2 YYEEEE.

The V call is TRBV27, the J call TRBJ1-6; D not resolved. The CDR3 spans 15 residues. The germline V and J ends were trimmed by 3 bases and 4 bases, with 10 bases remaining between them. Germline V gene lookup returns CDR1 MNHEY and CDR2 SMNVEV (reference sequence). CDR3: CASSLRVDYNSPLHF. CDR3 DNA sequence: TGTGCCAGCAGTTTGAGGGTAGATTATAATTCACCCCTCCACTTT.

The V call is TRBV20-1, the J call TRBJ1-2, with 8 positions matching TRBD1. The V gene's germline CDR1 is DFQATT and CDR2 SNEGSKA (reference sequence). This CDR3 region has 14 residues. V shed 3 bases and J 3 bases; nucleotides not matched to a gene: 6. Written as DNA, the CDR3 is TGCAGTGCTAGTCTACCGACAGGGGACTATGGCTACACCTTC. Its protein product is CSASLPTGDYGYTF.

This chain links TRBV10-2 with TRBJ1-1, with D possibly being TRBD1 (5 bases). Trimming removed 2 bases from V and 4 bases from J, with 8 bases in between. The CDR3 sequence is 13 residues long. Germline CDR1 reads WSHSY; CDR2 reads SAAADI. This CDR3 is CASSEQGGTEAFF. The CDR3 bases are TGCGCCAGCAGTGAGCAGGGCGGCACTGAAGCTTTCTTT.

J is TRBJ2-7 and V is TRBV10-1; 8 bases agree with TRBD1. V was pared by 5 bases and J by 2 bases, with 8 bases of the junction left unmatched. The CDR3 is 15 amino acids. CDR1 is WNHNN and CDR2 is SYGVQD in the germline V gene (reference sequence). In DNA, the CDR3 is TGCGCCAGCAGTCAGGACAGGGTAAACCCCTACGAGCAGTACTTC. Amino acid sequence: CASSQDRVNPYEQYF.

The gene calls are TRBV6-5 and TRBJ2-7; TRBD1 is a possible D gene (6 bases). Germline CDR1 MNHEY, CDR2 SVGAGI. The germline V and J ends were trimmed by 6 bases and 5 bases, with 20 bases remaining between them. This CDR3 has 15 residues. CDR3 nucleotide sequence: TGTGCCAGCAGAACGATGACAGGTGTTGTCGACGAGCAGTACTTC. Encoded protein: CASRTMTGVVDEQYF.

The chain employs TRBV13 and TRBJ2-3; D might be TRBD2 (5 bases). V was shortened by 5 bases and J by 3 bases, with 18 bases between the two germline ends. The CDR3 consists of 16 residues. Germline V gene sequence: CDR1 PRHDT, CDR2 FYEKMQ (reference sequence). The CDR3 region is CASSPLLGVGTDTQYF. The CDR3 coding sequence is TGTGCCAGCAGCCCTCTTCTCGGGGTTGGTACAGATACGCAGTATTTT.

V usage is TRBV7-2 and J usage is TRBJ2-1, with a tentative D call TRBD2 (5 bases). This CDR3 has 15 amino acids. With 5 bases removed from V and 3 bases from J, the gap between germline ends came to 14 bases. Looked up from germline, CDR1 is SGHTA and CDR2 is FQGNSA. In nucleotides, the CDR3 is TGTGCCAGCAGCCCCAAGCGGCTCAACTACAATGAGCAGTTCTTC. This translates into CASSPKRLNYNEQFF.

The chain employs TRBV4-3 and TRBJ2-2; D is possibly TRBD1 (6 bases). Germline V gene lookup returns CDR1 LGHNA and CDR2 YSLEER. The length of the CDR3 is 16 residues. With 1 base removed from V and 4 bases from J, the gap between germline ends came to 13 bases. CDR3 loop: CASSQGTASSTGELFF. CDR3 nucleotide sequence: TGCGCCAGCAGCCAAGGGACAGCCTCGAGCACCGGGGAGCTGTTTTTT.

The genes are TRBV7-2 and TRBJ2-7; no clear D gene. The CDR3 is made up of 13 amino acids. CDR1 SGHTA and CDR2 FQGNSA come from the germline V gene. Deletions cut 1 base from V and 3 bases from J, with 7 bases between. The CDR3 region has the DNA TGTGCCAGCAGCTTAGTGAGTAGCTACGAGCAGTACTTC. This translates into CASSLVSSYEQYF.

V gene TRBV9 combines with J gene TRBJ2-4; 7 nucleotides align to TRBD2. The CDR3 is 21 residues long. V was pared by 3 bases and J by 0 bases, with 21 bases of the junction left unmatched. The germline V gene encodes CDR1 SGDLS and CDR2 YYNGEE. In DNA, the CDR3 is TGTGCCAGCAGCGCCGAACCGGTGGGACTACCTTGGGGCCTAGCCAAAAACATTCAGTACTTC. Translating gives CASSAEPVGLPWGLAKNIQYF. Combining the CDR3 with reference TRBV9 and TRBJ2-4 gives the whole variable domain DSGVTQTPKHLITATGQRVTLRCSPRSGDLSVYWYQQSLDQGLQFLIQYYNGEERAKGNILERFSAQQFPDLHSELNLSSLELGDSALYFCASSAEPVGLPWGLAKNIQYFGAGTRLSVL.

A few counts support this clone. The chain is built from TRBV18 and TRBJ1-6, with no clear D. Germline loops: CDR1 KGHSH, CDR2 LQKENI. Trimming took off 1 base at V and 7 bases at J, with 11 bases between the two ends. The CDR3 runs to 15 residues. Written as DNA, the CDR3 is TGTGCCAGCTCACCACGGCCAGCGAAGAATTCACCCCTCCACTTT. It is translated as CASSPRPAKNSPLHF.

The J gene is TRBJ1-2, the V gene TRBV5-6; D uncertain. CDR3 length: 14 amino acids. CDR1 is SGHDT, CDR2 YYEEEE, per germline. The V end was cut by 0 bases, the J end by 3 bases, with 9 bases between. In DNA form, the CDR3 reads TGTGCCAGCAGCTTGGTTGGCCAGGACTATGGCTACACCTTC. Translation: CASSLVGQDYGYTF.